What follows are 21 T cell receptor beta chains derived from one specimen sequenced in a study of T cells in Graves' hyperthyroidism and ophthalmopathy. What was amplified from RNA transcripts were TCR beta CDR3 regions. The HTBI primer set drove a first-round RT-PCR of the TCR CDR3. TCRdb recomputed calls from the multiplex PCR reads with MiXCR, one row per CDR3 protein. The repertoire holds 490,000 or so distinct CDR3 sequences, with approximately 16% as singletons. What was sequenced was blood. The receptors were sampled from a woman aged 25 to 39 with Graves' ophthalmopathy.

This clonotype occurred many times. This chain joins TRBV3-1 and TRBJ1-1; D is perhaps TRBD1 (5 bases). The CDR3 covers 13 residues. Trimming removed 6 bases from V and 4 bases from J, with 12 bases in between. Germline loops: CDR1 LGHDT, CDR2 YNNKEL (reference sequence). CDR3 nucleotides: TGTGCCAGCAGGGCAGGGAGAGGCACTGAAGCTTTCTTT. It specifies CASRAGRGTEAFF.

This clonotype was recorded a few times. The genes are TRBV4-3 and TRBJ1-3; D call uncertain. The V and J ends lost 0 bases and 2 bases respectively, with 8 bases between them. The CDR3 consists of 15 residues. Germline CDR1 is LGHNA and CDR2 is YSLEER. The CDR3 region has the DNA TGCGCCAGCAGCCAAGATTGGGGAACTGGAAACACCATATATTTT. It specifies CASSQDWGTGNTIYF.

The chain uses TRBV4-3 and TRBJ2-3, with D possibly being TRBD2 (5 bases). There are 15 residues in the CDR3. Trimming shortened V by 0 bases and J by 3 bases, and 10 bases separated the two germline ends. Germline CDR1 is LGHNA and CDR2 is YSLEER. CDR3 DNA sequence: TGCGCCAGCAGCCAAGAAGGGAGAAGGACAGATACGCAGTATTTT. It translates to CASSQEGRRTDTQYF.

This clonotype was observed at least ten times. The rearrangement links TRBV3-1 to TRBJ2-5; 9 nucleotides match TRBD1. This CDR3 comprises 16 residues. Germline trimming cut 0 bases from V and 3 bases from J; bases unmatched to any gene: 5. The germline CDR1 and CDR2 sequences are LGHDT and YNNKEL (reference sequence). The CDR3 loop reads CASSQETGGREETQYF. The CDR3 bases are TGTGCCAGCAGCCAAGAGACAGGGGGACGGGAAGAGACCCAGTACTTC.

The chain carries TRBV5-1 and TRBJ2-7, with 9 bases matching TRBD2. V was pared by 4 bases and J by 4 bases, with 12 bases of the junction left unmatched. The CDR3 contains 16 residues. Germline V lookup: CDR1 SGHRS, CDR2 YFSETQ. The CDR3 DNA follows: TGCGCCAGCAGCAGGGAGCCGACTAGCGGATTATACGAGCAGTACTTC. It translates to CASSREPTSGLYEQYF. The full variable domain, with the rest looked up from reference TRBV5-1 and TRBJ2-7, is KAGVTQTPRYLIKTRGQQVTLSCSPISGHRSVSWYQQTPGQGLQFLFEYFSETQRNKGNFPGRFSGRQFSNSRSEMNVSTLELGDSALYLCASSREPTSGLYEQYFGPGTRLTVT.

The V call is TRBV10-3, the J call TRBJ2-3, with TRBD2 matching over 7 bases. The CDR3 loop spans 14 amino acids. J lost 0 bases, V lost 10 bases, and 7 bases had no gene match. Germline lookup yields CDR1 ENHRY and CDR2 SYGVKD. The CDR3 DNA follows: TGTGCCACCTGGGACTATGATAGCACAGATACGCAGTATTTT. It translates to CATWDYDSTDTQYF.

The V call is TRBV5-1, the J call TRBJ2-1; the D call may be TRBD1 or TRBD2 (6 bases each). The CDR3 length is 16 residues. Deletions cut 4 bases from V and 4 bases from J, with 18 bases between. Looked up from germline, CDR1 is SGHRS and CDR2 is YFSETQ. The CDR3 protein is CASSQGGGFAYNEQFF. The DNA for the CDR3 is TGCGCCAGCAGCCAAGGAGGGGGTTTTGCATACAATGAGCAGTTCTTC.

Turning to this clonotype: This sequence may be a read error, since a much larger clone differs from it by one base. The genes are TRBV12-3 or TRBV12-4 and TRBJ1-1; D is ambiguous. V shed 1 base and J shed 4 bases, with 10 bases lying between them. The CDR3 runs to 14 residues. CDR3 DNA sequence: TGTGCCAGCAGTTTAGAGGGAAAGAGCACTGAAGCTTTCTTT. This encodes CASSLEGKSTEAFF.

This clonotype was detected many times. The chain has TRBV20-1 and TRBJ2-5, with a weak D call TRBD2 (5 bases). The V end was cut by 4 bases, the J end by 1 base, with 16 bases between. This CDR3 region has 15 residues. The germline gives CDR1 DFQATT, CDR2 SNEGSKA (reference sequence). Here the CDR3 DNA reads TGCAGTGCTAATCCCCCAACGGGAATCCAAGAGACCCAGTACTTC. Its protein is CSANPPTGIQETQYF.

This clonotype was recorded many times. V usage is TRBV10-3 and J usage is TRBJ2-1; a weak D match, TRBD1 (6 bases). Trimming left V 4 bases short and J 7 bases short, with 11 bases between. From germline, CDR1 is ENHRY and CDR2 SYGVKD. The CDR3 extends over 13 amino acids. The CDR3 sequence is CAISGTENNEQFF. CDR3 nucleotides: TGTGCCATCAGTGGGACAGAGAATAATGAGCAGTTCTTC.

CDR3 region: CASSIVAGVPTDTQYF. The CDR3 bases are TGTGCCAGTAGTATAGTAGCGGGAGTCCCCACAGATACGCAGTATTTT. The J gene is TRBJ2-3, the V gene TRBV19, with 9 bases fitting TRBD2. The CDR3 has 16 residues. The junction had 4 bases not matched to a gene; V was cut back by 1 base and J by 2 bases. Germline V gene lookup returns CDR1 LNHDA and CDR2 SQIVND (reference sequence).

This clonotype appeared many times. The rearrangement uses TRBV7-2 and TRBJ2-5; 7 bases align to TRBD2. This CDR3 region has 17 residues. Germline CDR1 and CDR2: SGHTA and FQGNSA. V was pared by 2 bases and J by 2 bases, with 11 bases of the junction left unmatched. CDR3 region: CASSLTVLAGPQETQYF. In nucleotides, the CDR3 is TGTGCCAGCAGCTTAACGGTTTTAGCGGGCCCACAAGAGACCCAGTACTTC. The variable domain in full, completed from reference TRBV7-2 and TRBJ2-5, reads GAGVSQSPSNKVTEKGKDVELRCDPISGHTALYWYRQSLGQGLEFLIYFQGNSAPDKSGLPSDRFSAERTGGSVSTLTIQRTQQEDSAVYLCASSLTVLAGPQETQYFGPGTRLLVL.

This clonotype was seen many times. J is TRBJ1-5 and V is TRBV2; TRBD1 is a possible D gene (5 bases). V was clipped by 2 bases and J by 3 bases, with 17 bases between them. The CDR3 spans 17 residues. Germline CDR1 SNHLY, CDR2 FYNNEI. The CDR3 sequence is CASSENVGGAPNQPQHF. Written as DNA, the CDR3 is TGTGCCAGCAGTGAAAATGTTGGAGGGGCCCCCAATCAGCCCCAGCATTTT.

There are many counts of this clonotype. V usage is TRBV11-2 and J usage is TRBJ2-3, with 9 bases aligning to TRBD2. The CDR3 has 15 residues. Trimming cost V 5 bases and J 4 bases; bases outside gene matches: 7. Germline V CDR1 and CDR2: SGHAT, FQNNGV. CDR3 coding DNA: TGTGCCAGCAGCCCCCTTAGCGGGAGATCAGATACGCAGTATTTT. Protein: CASSPLSGRSDTQYF.

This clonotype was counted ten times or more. CDR3 in DNA: TGTGCCAGCAGTTTTAGATCTAGCGGCAAAAACATTCAGTACTTC. Amino acid sequence: CASSFRSSGKNIQYF. This chain links TRBV12-3 or TRBV12-4 with TRBJ2-4; 7 bases fit TRBD2. V was clipped by 3 bases and J by 3 bases; unmatched bases: 5. The length of the CDR3 is 15 residues.

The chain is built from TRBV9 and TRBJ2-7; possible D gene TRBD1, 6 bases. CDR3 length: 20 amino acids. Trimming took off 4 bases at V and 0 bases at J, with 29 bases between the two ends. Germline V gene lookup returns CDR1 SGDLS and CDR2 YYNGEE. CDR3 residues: CASSPQAGTQTFSSSYEQYF. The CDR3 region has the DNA TGTGCCAGCAGCCCCCAAGCCGGGACACAAACCTTCTCGAGCTCCTACGAGCAGTACTTC.

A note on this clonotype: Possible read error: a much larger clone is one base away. The CDR3 coding sequence is TGTGCCAGCAGCGGAGGGACTAGCGAGATCAATGAGCAGTTCTTC. Its protein product is CASSGGTSEINEQFF. The rearrangement uses TRBV9 and TRBJ2-1; 10 bases align to TRBD2. The V segment lost 3 bases and the J segment 6 bases; nucleotides outside the gene matches: 6. Germline V gives CDR1 SGDLS, CDR2 YYNGEE. The CDR3 length is 15 residues.

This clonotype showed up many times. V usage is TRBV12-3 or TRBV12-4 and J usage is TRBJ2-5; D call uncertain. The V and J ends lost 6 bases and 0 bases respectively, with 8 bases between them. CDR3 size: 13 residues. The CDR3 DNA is TGTGCCAGCAGCCTGACGGACCAAGAGACCCAGTACTTC. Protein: CASSLTDQETQYF.

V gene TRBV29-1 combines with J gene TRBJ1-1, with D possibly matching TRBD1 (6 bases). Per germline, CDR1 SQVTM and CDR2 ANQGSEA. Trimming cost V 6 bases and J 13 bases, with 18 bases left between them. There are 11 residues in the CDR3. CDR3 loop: CSVLSGGFGFF. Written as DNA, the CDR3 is TGCAGCGTCTTATCGGGGGGCTTCGGTTTCTTT.

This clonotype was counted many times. CDR3 residues: CASSSGGLSYEQYF. The DNA for the CDR3 is TGTGCCAGCAGTTCTGGGGGTTTATCCTACGAGCAGTACTTC. The chain links TRBV28 to TRBJ2-7; the D gene could be TRBD1 or TRBD2 (5 bases each). This CDR3 has 14 amino acids. V was clipped by 4 bases and J by 1 base, with 11 bases between them. Germline lookup yields CDR1 MDHEN and CDR2 SYDVKM.

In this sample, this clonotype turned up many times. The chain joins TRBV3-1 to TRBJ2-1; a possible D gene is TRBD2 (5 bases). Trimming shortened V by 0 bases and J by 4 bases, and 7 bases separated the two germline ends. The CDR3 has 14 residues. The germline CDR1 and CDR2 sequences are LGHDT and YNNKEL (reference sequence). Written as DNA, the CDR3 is TGTGCCAGCAGCCAAGAGAGACTATACAATGAGCAGTTCTTC. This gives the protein CASSQERLYNEQFF.